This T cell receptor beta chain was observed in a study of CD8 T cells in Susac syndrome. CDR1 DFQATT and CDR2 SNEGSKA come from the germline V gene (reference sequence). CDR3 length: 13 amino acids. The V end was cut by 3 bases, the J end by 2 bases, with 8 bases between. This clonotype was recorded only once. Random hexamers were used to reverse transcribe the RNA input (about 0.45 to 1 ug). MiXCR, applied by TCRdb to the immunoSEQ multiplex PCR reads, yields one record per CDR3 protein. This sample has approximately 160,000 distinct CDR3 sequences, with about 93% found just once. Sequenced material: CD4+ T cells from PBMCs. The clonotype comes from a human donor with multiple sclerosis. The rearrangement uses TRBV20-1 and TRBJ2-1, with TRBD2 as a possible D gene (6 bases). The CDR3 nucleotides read TGCAGTGCTAGGGCGGGGACCTACAATGAGCAGTTCTTC. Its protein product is CSARAGTYNEQFF.